This T cell receptor beta chain was identified during a study of circulating and synovial CD4+ cells in juvenile arthritis. V was pared by 4 bases and J by 5 bases, with 8 bases of the junction left unmatched. This CDR3 comprises 14 residues. Germline V gives CDR1 SGHNT, CDR2 YYREEE (reference sequence). The repertoire was sequenced with immunoSEQ multiplex PCR; TCRdb's copy has only in-frame clones and lacks some. The repertoire holds 15,000 to 20,000 clones, with around nine tenths as singletons. The sample consisted of CD4+ T cells from blood. V gene TRBV5-4 combines with J gene TRBJ1-1, with 7 bases that match TRBD1. The TCR was taken from a human donor with juvenile idiopathic arthritis. This chain's CDR3 is CASSASQGGTEAFF. For the CDR3, the DNA is TGTGCCAGCAGCGCCTCCCAGGGGGGTACTGAAGCTTTCTTT.